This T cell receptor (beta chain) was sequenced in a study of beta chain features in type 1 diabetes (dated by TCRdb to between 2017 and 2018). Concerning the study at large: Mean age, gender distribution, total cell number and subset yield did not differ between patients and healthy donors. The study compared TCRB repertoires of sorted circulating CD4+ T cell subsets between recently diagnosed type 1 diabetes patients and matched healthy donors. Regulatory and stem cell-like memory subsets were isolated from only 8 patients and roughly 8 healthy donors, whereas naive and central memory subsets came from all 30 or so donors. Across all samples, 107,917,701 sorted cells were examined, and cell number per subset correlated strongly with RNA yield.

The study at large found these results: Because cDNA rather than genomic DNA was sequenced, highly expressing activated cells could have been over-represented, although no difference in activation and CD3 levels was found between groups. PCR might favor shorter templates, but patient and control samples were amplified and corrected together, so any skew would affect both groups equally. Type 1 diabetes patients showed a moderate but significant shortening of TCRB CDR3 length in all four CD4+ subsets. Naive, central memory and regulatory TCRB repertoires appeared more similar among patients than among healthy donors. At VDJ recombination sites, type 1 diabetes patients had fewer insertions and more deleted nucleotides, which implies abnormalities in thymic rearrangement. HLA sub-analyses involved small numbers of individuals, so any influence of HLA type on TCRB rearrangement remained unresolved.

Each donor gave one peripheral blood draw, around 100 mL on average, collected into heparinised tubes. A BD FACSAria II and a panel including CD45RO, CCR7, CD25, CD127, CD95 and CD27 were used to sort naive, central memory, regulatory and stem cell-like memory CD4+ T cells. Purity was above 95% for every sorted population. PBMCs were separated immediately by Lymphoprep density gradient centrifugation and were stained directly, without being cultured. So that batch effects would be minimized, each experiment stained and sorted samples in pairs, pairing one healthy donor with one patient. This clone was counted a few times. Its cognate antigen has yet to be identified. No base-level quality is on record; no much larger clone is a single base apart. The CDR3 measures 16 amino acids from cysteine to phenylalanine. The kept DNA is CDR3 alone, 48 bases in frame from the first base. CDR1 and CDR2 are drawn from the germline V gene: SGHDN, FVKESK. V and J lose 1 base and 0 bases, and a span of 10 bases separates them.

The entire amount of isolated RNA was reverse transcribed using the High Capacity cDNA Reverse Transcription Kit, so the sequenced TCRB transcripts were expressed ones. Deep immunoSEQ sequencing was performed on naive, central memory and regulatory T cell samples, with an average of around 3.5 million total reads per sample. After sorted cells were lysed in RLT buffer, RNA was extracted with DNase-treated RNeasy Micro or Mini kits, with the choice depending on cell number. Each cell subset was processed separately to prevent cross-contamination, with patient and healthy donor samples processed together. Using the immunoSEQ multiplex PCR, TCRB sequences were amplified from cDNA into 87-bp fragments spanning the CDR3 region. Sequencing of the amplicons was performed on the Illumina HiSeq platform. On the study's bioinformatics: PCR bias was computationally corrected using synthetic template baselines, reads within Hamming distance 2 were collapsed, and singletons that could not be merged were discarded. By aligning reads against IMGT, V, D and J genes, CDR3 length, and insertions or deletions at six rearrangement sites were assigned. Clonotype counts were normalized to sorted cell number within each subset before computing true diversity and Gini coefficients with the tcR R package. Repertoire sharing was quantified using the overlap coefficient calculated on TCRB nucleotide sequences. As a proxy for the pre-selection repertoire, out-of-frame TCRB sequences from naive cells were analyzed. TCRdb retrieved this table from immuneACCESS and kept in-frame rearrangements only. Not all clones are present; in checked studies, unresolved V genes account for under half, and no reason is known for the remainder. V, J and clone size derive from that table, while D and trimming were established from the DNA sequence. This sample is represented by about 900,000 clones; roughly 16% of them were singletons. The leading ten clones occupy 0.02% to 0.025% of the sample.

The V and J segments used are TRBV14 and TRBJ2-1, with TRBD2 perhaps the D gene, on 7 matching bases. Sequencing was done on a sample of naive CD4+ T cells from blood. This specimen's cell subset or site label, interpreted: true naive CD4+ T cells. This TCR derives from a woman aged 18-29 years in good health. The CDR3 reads CASSQVGGASYNEQFF. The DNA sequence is TGTGCCAGCAGCCAAGTGGGGGGGGCCTCCTACAATGAGCAGTTCTTC.